This T cell receptor (beta chain) appears in the sequencing data of a study of blood T cell repertoires in COVID-19. Study summary: There were acute and convalescent COVID-19 samples, and they came from the United States, Italy and Spain. Sources were T cells, B-cell-depleted T cells, or PBMCs; the material itself was cDNA or gDNA.

This CDR3 contains 16 residues. Per the germline V gene, CDR1 is MNHNS and CDR2 is SASEGT. V lost 4 bases and J lost 2, with 16 bases in between. Original processing notes: Amplifying reference gene primers gave estimates of nucleated cell counts. Some clones are missing from TCRdb's copy, which holds only in-frame ones; the method was immunoSEQ multiplex PCR. Clonal size and the V and J genes are those of that table, whereas D and trimming came from the DNA. The sample has 100,000 or so clones, about 89% seen once; the top ten hold 3% to 4.5%. Sequencing was done on a sample of peripheral blood. This rearrangement joins TRBV6-1 to TRBJ2-3; the D gene is possibly TRBD2 (5 bases). The clonotype was recovered from a woman between 50 and 59 years old in a cohort sampled during active COVID-19. CDR3 sequence reads: CASSASRERFTDTQYF. In nucleotides, the CDR3 is TGTGCCAGCAGTGCGAGTAGGGAGAGATTCACAGATACGCAGTATTTT.